This TCR beta chain was found in a study of regulatory T cells in long-lasting Graves disease. The germline V gene has CDR1 LGHNA and CDR2 YNFKEQ. The germline V and J ends were trimmed by 1 base and 3 bases, with 10 bases remaining between them. The CDR3 has 15 residues. HTBI primers from iRepertoire and Arm-PCR of CDR3 regions yielded the TCR beta libraries. Each CDR3 protein is one row after TCRdb ran MiXCR on the multiplex PCR reads. Of 350,000 to 550,000 distinct CDR3 sequences in the sample, 14% were seen once. Time point given: newly diagnosed GD, antithyroid drugs for less than 3 months. From PBMCs, RNA was extracted and then used to make the TCR library. In addition, the sample was reused for a study of T cells in Graves' hyperthyroidism and ophthalmopathy.

The V gene is TRBV4-2, the J gene TRBJ1-5; D is unclear. The sample consisted of peripheral blood mononuclear cells (PBMCs), taken at new diagnosis, from a patient treated with antithyroid drugs. The TCR was taken from a woman in her 50s with Graves disease. CDR3 region: CASSQVDGINQPQHF. CDR3 in DNA: TGTGCCAGCAGCCAAGTTGACGGAATCAATCAGCCCCAGCATTTT.